The text below deals with one T cell receptor beta chain. Antigen: not known. These data are taken from a study of memory CD4+ T cells and cytomegalovirus serostatus. Profiling relied on immunoSEQ multiplex PCR, and the TCRdb table lists in-frame clones only, not all of them. The sample has 35,000 to 40,000 clones; around 80% are singletons. Study-level points and caveats: CD4+ memory repertoires contained about 40% of the 164 reported CMV TCRbeta sequences.

Single viable CD3+CD4+CD8-CD45RO+ cells were sorted as the memory CD4+ T cells. The material sequenced was memory CD4+ T cells from blood. The clonotype was recovered from an adult in good health and CMV-seropositive.

The CDR3 sequence is CASSLLAAYEQYF. In DNA, the CDR3 is TGTGCCAGCAGCTTACTAGCGGCCTACGAGCAGTACTTC. V gene TRBV11-2 combines with J gene TRBJ2-7; 7 bases map to TRBD2. The V gene's germline CDR1 is SGHAT and CDR2 FQNNGV. V was pared by 2 bases and J by 2 bases, with 0 bases of the junction left unmatched. The CDR3 has 13 amino acids.